These T cell receptor beta chains were read from a single sample in a study of blood T cell repertoires in COVID-19. The table came from immunoSEQ multiplex PCR; TCRdb's copy has only in-frame clones and leaves some out. Here the sample spans about 150,000 clones, around 80% being singletons. The specimen sequenced was peripheral blood. The receptors were gathered from an older woman who had recovered from COVID-19. CDR3s include the opening cysteine and the closing phenylalanine or tryptophan. Fields, in order: J gene, clone size, D gene, V gene, CDR3 DNA, CDR3 protein. D genes are given only for firm matches. Some rows have no size entry. The others give once, few or many, or a class for an expanded clone.

TRBJ1-4	once	-	TRBV7-9	TGTGCCAGCAGTTGGGGGGGTGAGGAAAAACTGTTTTTT	CASSWGGEEKLFF
TRBJ2-1	-	-	TRBV7-2	TGTGCCAGCGGGCGACGGGGGGAGCAGTTCTTC	CASGRRGEQFF
TRBJ2-5	-	TRBD2	TRBV5-1	TGCGCCAGCGGGGGCCTAGCGGGCCAAGAGACCCAGTACTTC	CASGGLAGQETQYF
TRBJ1-4	-	-	TRBV28	TGTGCCAGCAGTGGCGGGGGAAATAATGAAAAACTGTTTTTT	CASSGGGNNEKLFF
TRBJ1-4	-	-	TRBV7-2	TGTGCCAGCAGCCAGGACAGTGTGGGAAAACTGTTTTTT	CASSQDSVGKLFF
TRBJ1-1	once	-	TRBV28	TGTGCCACAACCGGAAGAAACGAAGGGGGAACTGAAGCTTTCTTT	CATTGRNEGGTEAFF
TRBJ1-4	once	-	TRBV27	TGTGCCAGCAGTTCCGAGGGATCTAATGAAAAACTGTTTTTT	CASSSEGSNEKLFF
TRBJ1-2	-	TRBD1	TRBV2	TGTGCCAGCAGTGAACTGGGACAGGGGGCTGAGGGCTACACCTTC	CASSELGQGAEGYTF
TRBJ2-3	-	-	TRBV6-5	TGTGCCAGCAGGGTCCAGGGACTGGGGTTAGATACGCAGTATTTT	CASRVQGLGLDTQYF
TRBJ2-7	few	TRBD2	TRBV9	TGTGCCAGCAGCGTAGTTGGGACTAGCGTGGAAGAGCAGTACTTC	CASSVVGTSVEEQYF
TRBJ2-7	-	-	TRBV18	TGTGCCAGCTCCCGGGGGACAGACAACTACGAGCAGTACTTC	CASSRGTDNYEQYF
TRBJ2-3	-	-	TRBV7-3	TGTGCCAGCAAGGGTCCGGGGGATACGCAGTATTTT	CASKGPGDTQYF
TRBJ1-2	-	-	TRBV27	TGTGCCAGCAGTTTTGTTGGGGGGGGATATGGCTACACCTTC	CASSFVGGGYGYTF
TRBJ2-1	once	TRBD2	TRBV28	TGTGCCAGCAGTTCCCTGAGCGGGAGAAGGTACAATGAGCAGTTCTTC	CASSSLSGRRYNEQFF
TRBJ1-4	-	TRBD1	TRBV28	TGTGCCAGCAGTCCGGGGACAGGTTATGAAAAACTGTTTTTT	CASSPGTGYEKLFF
TRBJ2-4	-	TRBD1	TRBV25-1	TGTGCCAGCAGTAACCACCCCGGACAGGGGGCGGGCATTCAGTACTTC	CASSNHPGQGAGIQYF
TRBJ1-5	-	-	TRBV2	TGTGCCAGCTCCTGGCGGACAGCCAGCAATCAGCCCCAGCATTTT	CASSWRTASNQPQHF
TRBJ2-3	-	TRBD2	TRBV5-4	TGTGCCAGCAGCCTTGGAACTAGCGGGAGGCCCACAGATACGCAGTATTTT	CASSLGTSGRPTDTQYF
TRBJ1-4	-	TRBD1	TRBV30	TGTGCCTGGAGTACAGGGGTACTTACAGAAAAACTGTTTTTT	CAWSTGVLTEKLFF
TRBJ2-7	-	TRBD1	TRBV28	TGTGCCAGCAGTTTGTGGGACAGGGTCCACGAGCAGTACTTC	CASSLWDRVHEQYF
TRBJ2-2	-	TRBD2	TRBV27	TGTGCCAGCAGTTTACGGGGGGGGAACACCGGGGAGCTGTTTTTT	CASSLRGGNTGELFF
TRBJ2-7	-	-	TRBV3-1/TRBV3-2	TGTGCCAGCAGCCAACGGGTGTACGAGCAGTACTTC	CASSQRVYEQYF
TRBJ1-5	few	TRBD1	TRBV2	TGTGCCAGCATCTCTGGGACAGGGGGCAATCAGCCCCAGCATTTT	CASISGTGGNQPQHF
TRBJ2-1	-	TRBD1	TRBV27	TGTGCCAGCAGCCGGGGACAGGGAGGGTACAATGAGCAGTTCTTC	CASSRGQGGYNEQFF
TRBJ2-7	-	-	TRBV7-3	TGTGCCAGCAGCTTAACGGAGGCCCCAGGGGGGCGGTCCTACGAGCAGTACTTC	CASSLTEAPGGRSYEQYF
TRBJ1-4	-	-	TRBV5-1	TGCGCCAGCAGCCCACGGGGGGGGGTTGGTGAAAAACTGTTTTTT	CASSPRGGVGEKLFF
TRBJ2-1	once	-	TRBV18	TGTGCCAGCTCTCCGGGCGCGGGGACCTACAATGAGCAGTTCTTC	CASSPGAGTYNEQFF
TRBJ1-2	-	-	TRBV5-6	TGTGCCAGCAGCTTGGTAGGCGCGGGGGGGCGAAACTATGGCTACACCTTC	CASSLVGAGGRNYGYTF
TRBJ1-1	-	-	TRBV9	TGTGCCAGCAGCGTGGGGTTAGGGGTCTCTGAAGCTTTCTTT	CASSVGLGVSEAFF
TRBJ2-7	-	-	TRBV6-5	TGTGCCAGCAGTTACCCCGGCTCCTACGAGCAGTACTTC	CASSYPGSYEQYF